The 17 T cell receptor beta chains listed next were all sequenced from one sample in a study of cytomegalovirus exposure and HLA in healthy donors. 60 Vbeta and 13 Jbeta primers were used in PCR. Only in-frame clones appear in the TCRdb table, and some are missing; sequencing was by immunoSEQ multiplex PCR. This sample carries around 150,000 clones, just under 70% of them seen once, and the ten largest clones take more than 4%. The sample was PBMCs. The origin of the receptors is a man aged 60-69 years in good health and CMV-seronegative.

The V call is TRBV2, the J call TRBJ1-3; no reliable D call. Per germline, CDR1 SNHLY and CDR2 FYNNEI. This CDR3 is built from 15 residues. V was pared by 3 bases and J by 2 bases, with 11 bases between. The DNA for the CDR3 is TGTGCCAGCAGTGATCACGGGGAGACTGGAAACACCATATATTTT. It encodes CASSDHGETGNTIYF.

V gene TRBV7-8 combines with J gene TRBJ2-1; 7 bases align to TRBD2. The germline CDR1 and CDR2 sequences are SGHVS and FQNEAQ. The CDR3 extends over 16 amino acids. Trimming took 4 bases from V and 3 from J; bases not matched to a gene: 9. CDR3 in amino acids: CASSSSRGGGYNEQFF. The CDR3, as DNA: TGTGCCAGCAGCTCGTCTCGGGGCGGGGGCTACAATGAGCAGTTCTTC.

The gene calls are TRBV5-1 and TRBJ2-1; 12 nucleotides line up with TRBD2. Germline assignment: CDR1 SGHRS and CDR2 YFSETQ. The V and J ends lost 3 bases and 5 bases, in that order; junction bases with no gene match: 0. The CDR3 extends over 14 amino acids. CDR3 coding DNA: TGCGCCAGCAGCTCTAGCGGGAGGGACAATGAGCAGTTCTTC. Its translation is CASSSSGRDNEQFF.

This chain joins TRBV6-5 and TRBJ2-5; 12 nucleotides match TRBD1. CDR1 and CDR2 from the germline V gene are MNHEY and SVGAGI. V shed 6 bases and J 5 bases; nucleotides not matched to a gene: 7. CDR3 size: 15 residues. CDR3 region: CASRRGTGGRETQYF. The CDR3 DNA reads TGTGCCAGCAGGCGCGGGACAGGGGGCCGGGAGACCCAGTACTTC.

CDR3 coding DNA: TGTGCCAGTACCCCTCCCCGGGACAAAACCTACAATGAGCAGTTCTTC. Translating it yields CASTPPRDKTYNEQFF. The chain links TRBV19 to TRBJ2-1; D perhaps matches TRBD1 (6 bases). With 7 bases removed from V and 2 bases from J, the gap between germline ends came to 18 bases. Germline CDR1 is LNHDA and CDR2 is SQIVND (reference sequence). The CDR3 extends over 16 amino acids.

This clone was seen a handful of times. V and J are TRBV6-1 and TRBJ2-7; 7 positions agree with TRBD2. Trimming at V came to 6 bases and at J to 6 bases, leaving 14 bases not matched to a gene. From germline, CDR1 is MNHNS and CDR2 SASEGT. This CDR3 spans 15 amino acids. The CDR3 is CASSRRAAGALEQYF. DNA for the CDR3: TGTGCCAGCAGCCGAAGGGCTGCGGGAGCACTCGAGCAGTACTTC.

The chain links TRBV27 to TRBJ2-2; 8 nucleotides match TRBD1. The V and J ends lost 3 bases and 4 bases, in that order; junction bases with no gene match: 7. This CDR3 region has 16 residues. Germline V CDR1 and CDR2: MNHEY, SMNVEV (reference sequence). The CDR3 loop is CASSFSGQGVTGELFF. As DNA, the CDR3 is TGTGCCAGCAGTTTTTCCGGACAGGGCGTCACCGGGGAGCTGTTTTTT.

V is TRBV7-2 and J is TRBJ1-5, with 8 nucleotides matching TRBD1. Germline V CDR1 and CDR2: SGHTA, FQGNSA. This CDR3 is built from 15 residues. J was trimmed by 3 bases and V by 6 bases; bases with no gene match: 7. The CDR3 coding sequence is TGTGCCAGCAGACCAGGGGGCACCCCCAATCAGCCCCAGCATTTT. Translation gives CASRPGGTPNQPQHF.

The chain has TRBV28 and TRBJ1-2, with D hard to call. The V end was cut by 2 bases, the J end by 5 bases, with 6 bases between. Germline V gene lookup returns CDR1 MDHEN and CDR2 SYDVKM. The CDR3 loop spans 12 amino acids. Here the CDR3 reads CASSLGGYGYTF. CDR3 bases: TGTGCCAGCAGTTTAGGAGGGTATGGCTACACCTTC.

The gene calls are TRBV7-2 and TRBJ2-3, with D possibly matching TRBD2 (6 bases). V gave up 2 bases and J gave up 5 bases, with 11 bases separating them. This CDR3 has 14 residues. Germline V gene sequence: CDR1 SGHTA, CDR2 FQGNSA. Written as DNA, the CDR3 is TGTGCCAGCAGCTTAAGAGTGCGGGGAGATACGCAGTATTTT. This encodes CASSLRVRGDTQYF.

This chain connects TRBV7-8 to TRBJ1-2, with D perhaps TRBD1 (6 bases). CDR1 is SGHVS, CDR2 FQNEAQ, per germline. V was shortened by 5 bases and J by 8 bases, with 15 bases between the two germline ends. This CDR3 region has 13 residues. The CDR3 reads CASSPNSQGGYTF. The CDR3 DNA reads TGTGCCAGCAGCCCCAATTCACAGGGAGGCTACACCTTC.

This chain joins TRBV2 and TRBJ2-5; a weak D match, TRBD1 (6 bases). CDR1 is SNHLY, CDR2 FYNNEI, per germline. The CDR3 is 11 residues long. The V gene lost 4 bases and the J gene lost 11 bases, with 11 bases spanning the gap. CDR3 protein: CASSGQDMQYF. CDR3 DNA: TGTGCCAGCAGTGGACAGGACATGCAGTACTTC.

The chain joins TRBV28 to TRBJ1-2, with 10 bases matching TRBD1. In germline, CDR1 is MDHEN, CDR2 SYDVKM. There are 15 residues in the CDR3. With 4 bases clipped from V and 5 bases from J, the junction kept 7 bases outside the gene matches. As DNA, the CDR3 is TGTGCCAGCAGTTCCAGCCCGGACAGGGGGTATGGCTACACCTTC. Residues: CASSSSPDRGYGYTF.

The V gene is TRBV11-2, the J gene TRBJ2-1; D might be TRBD2 (6 bases). Per the germline V gene, CDR1 is SGHAT and CDR2 is FQNNGV. The CDR3 runs to 15 residues. V lost 5 bases and J 1 base, leaving 12 bases between the germline ends. CDR3 sequence: CASSPTAGSYNEQFF. The CDR3 DNA sequence: TGTGCCAGCAGCCCCACTGCGGGGTCCTACAATGAGCAGTTCTTC.

The chain employs TRBV6-5 and TRBJ2-3, with 12 nucleotides matching TRBD2. This CDR3 region has 15 residues. V lost 6 bases and J lost 5; bases outside the gene matches: 6. The germline CDR1 and CDR2 sequences are MNHEY and SVGAGI. CDR3 protein: CASSWTSGTGDTQYF. The CDR3 DNA reads TGTGCCAGCAGCTGGACTAGCGGGACGGGAGATACGCAGTATTTT.

This clone was found once. The chain is built from TRBV6-1 and TRBJ1-1, with 10 bases that match TRBD1. The CDR3 is made up of 13 amino acids. With V trimmed by 4 bases and J by 4 bases, 0 bases remained unmatched. The V gene's germline CDR1 is MNHNS and CDR2 SASEGT. This CDR3 reads CASSGTGGTEAFF. DNA of the CDR3: TGTGCCAGCAGTGGGACAGGGGGCACTGAAGCTTTCTTT.

The chain is built from TRBV5-8 and TRBJ1-4; 8 nucleotides line up with TRBD1. The germline V gene has CDR1 SGHTS and CDR2 YDEGEE. This CDR3 contains 18 residues. Trimming cost V 4 bases and J 5 bases; bases outside gene matches: 16. CDR3 residues: CASSRRTGQGKGNEKLFF. The CDR3 bases are TGTGCCAGCAGCCGACGAACCGGACAGGGAAAAGGAAATGAAAAACTGTTTTTT.